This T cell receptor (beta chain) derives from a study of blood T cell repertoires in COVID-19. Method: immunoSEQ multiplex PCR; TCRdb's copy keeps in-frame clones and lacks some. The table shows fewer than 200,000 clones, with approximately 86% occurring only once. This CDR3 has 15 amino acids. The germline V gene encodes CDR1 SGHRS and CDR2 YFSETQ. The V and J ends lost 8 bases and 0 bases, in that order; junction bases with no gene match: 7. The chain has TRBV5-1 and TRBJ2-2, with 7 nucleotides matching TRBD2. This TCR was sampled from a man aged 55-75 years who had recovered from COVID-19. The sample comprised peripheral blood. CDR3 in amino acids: CASSPGLSNTGELFF. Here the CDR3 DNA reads TGCGCCAGTTCTCCGGGACTATCGAACACCGGGGAGCTGTTTTTT.